This is a list of T cell receptor beta chains from one sample in a study of post-analysis software for immune sequencing data. One entry per CDR3 protein results from TCRdb running MiXCR on the PCR reads. The sample lists a few hundred thousand distinct CDR3 sequences, 30% to 45% occurring once. The sample taken for sequencing was blood. These receptors all stem from a girl aged 5 to 17 with multiple sclerosis. Each CDR3 is given without its conserved first and last residue.

length | J | V | CDR3
13 | TRBJ1-2 | TRBV5-1 | ASSLGQGENYGYT
13 | TRBJ2-1 | TRBV11-1 | ASSLGRDTYNEQF
14 | TRBJ2-3 | TRBV12-3/TRBV12-4 | ASSLNLAGSTDTQY
14 | TRBJ2-5 | TRBV7-2 | ASSLAPGRVVETQY
15 | TRBJ2-1 | TRBV27 | ASSFKGPGHLNNEQF
14 | TRBJ2-5 | TRBV6-5 | ASSFLTSGGEETQY
12 | TRBJ1-4 | TRBV5-5 | ASSTGQGREKLF
13 | TRBJ1-2 | TRBV4-3 | ASSQYRDPNYGYT
12 | TRBJ2-3 | TRBV2 | ATSTRGLTDTQY
13 | TRBJ2-3 | TRBV20-1 | SARAMGALTYTQY
13 | TRBJ2-7 | TRBV5-1 | ASSLGQPAFYEQY
11 | TRBJ2-1 | TRBV7-3 | ASSTRQGGMEF
14 | TRBJ1-6 | TRBV7-8 | ASSLEWTGNNSPLH
13 | TRBJ2-1 | TRBV7-2 | ASSLGQGRYGEQF
16 | TRBJ2-4 | TRBV4-1 | ASSQVKDWGMSKNIQY
11 | TRBJ1-4 | TRBV2 | ASTRRINEKLF
11 | TRBJ2-7 | TRBV3-1 | ASSQSHSGEQY
13 | TRBJ1-1 | TRBV6-2/TRBV6-3 | ASSQQGPPNTEAF
13 | TRBJ1-4 | TRBV28 | ASSLYGTGNEKLF
10 | TRBJ2-7 | TRBV6-2/TRBV6-3 | ASSGTGYEQY
14 | TRBJ1-2 | TRBV7-3 | ASGEEGQISNYGYT
12 | TRBJ1-1 | TRBV7-8 | ASSPDRGYTEAF
12 | TRBJ2-1 | TRBV4-1 | ASSPGDGYNGQF
13 | TRBJ2-5 | TRBV5-1 | ASSWMHGESETQY
10 | TRBJ1-2 | TRBV4-3 | ASSQDGGGYT
11 | TRBJ2-7 | TRBV11-1 | ASSRGEGDEQY
9 | TRBJ2-5 | TRBV20-1 | SARGPETQY
14 | TRBJ2-5 | TRBV20-1 | SANPAGTGVQETQY
10 | TRBJ1-2 | TRBV27 | ASSRGPYGYT
12 | TRBJ2-5 | TRBV11-2 | ASSRALAEETQY
12 | TRBJ1-2 | TRBV7-2 | ASSQTGGADGYT
12 | TRBJ2-2 | TRBV4-2 | ASSQLGNTGELF
10 | TRBJ2-1 | TRBV20-1 | SARARGDEQF
14 | TRBJ1-5 | TRBV7-2 | ASSDYVRGGVQPQH
15 | TRBJ2-7 | TRBV6-5 | ASSYSMRLAGPNEQY
11 | TRBJ2-5 | TRBV24-1 | ATSDPLTETQY
12 | TRBJ1-1 | TRBV5-6 | ASSLAGFRAEAF
11 | TRBJ2-5 | TRBV28 | ASRPGHTTRQY
12 | TRBJ2-3 | TRBV7-2 | ASTTYTRTDTQY
12 | TRBJ2-5 | TRBV20-1 | SAFGLAGQETQY
13 | TRBJ2-1 | TRBV5-1 | ASSLPSGNCNEQF
14 | TRBJ2-5 | TRBV20-1 | SARPPSGPRQETQY
12 | TRBJ1-1 | TRBV11-2 | ASSLTGMNTEAF
12 | NA | TRBV6-5 | ASSPSGTQGTQY
15 | TRBJ2-5 | TRBV15 | ATSRDKSGGAQETQY
13 | TRBJ2-7 | TRBV6-5 | ASSYSRTGGDEQY
14 | TRBJ2-1 | TRBV5-1 | ASSLLRGYSYNEQF
11 | TRBJ2-7 | TRBV20-1 | SAITDSSYEQY
12 | TRBJ1-1 | TRBV6-1 | ASSEGGWNTEAF
9 | TRBJ2-1 | TRBV5-1 | ASSLERGQF
11 | TRBJ2-1 | TRBV27 | ASSWQGDNEQF
13 | TRBJ1-4 | TRBV28 | ASSLGRAIMEKLF